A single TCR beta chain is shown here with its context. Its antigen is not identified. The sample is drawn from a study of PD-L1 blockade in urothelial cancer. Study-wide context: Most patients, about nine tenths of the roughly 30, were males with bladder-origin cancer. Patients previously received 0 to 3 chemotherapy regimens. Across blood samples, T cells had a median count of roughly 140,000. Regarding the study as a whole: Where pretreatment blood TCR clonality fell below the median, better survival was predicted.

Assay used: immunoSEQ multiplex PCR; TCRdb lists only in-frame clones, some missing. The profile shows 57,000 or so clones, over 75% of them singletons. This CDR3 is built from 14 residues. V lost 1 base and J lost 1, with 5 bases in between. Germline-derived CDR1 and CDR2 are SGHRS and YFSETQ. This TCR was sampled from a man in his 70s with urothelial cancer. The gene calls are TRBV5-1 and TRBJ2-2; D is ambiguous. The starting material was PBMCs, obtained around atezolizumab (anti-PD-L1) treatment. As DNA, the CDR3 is TGCGCCAGCAGCTTGCTAGGGAACACCGGGGAGCTGTTTTTT. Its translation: CASSLLGNTGELFF.